These 32 T cell receptor beta chains came from one sample sequenced in a study of blood T cell repertoires in COVID-19. Sequenced by immunoSEQ multiplex PCR; TCRdb stores in-frame clones only, minus some. This table has approximately 170,000 clones, under 90% appearing once. The sample taken for sequencing was peripheral blood. The origin of the receptors is a woman of 80 years or more with acute or convalescent COVID-19.

V gene TRBV5-1 combines with J gene TRBJ2-5; perhaps TRBD2 as D (7 bases). Deletions cut 4 bases from V and 3 bases from J, with 22 bases between. Germline-derived CDR1 and CDR2 are SGHRS and YFSETQ. The CDR3 extends over 17 amino acids. CDR3 residues: CASSPRIAGAVKETQYF. The CDR3 bases are TGCGCCAGCAGCCCCCGCATTGCGGGGGCAGTCAAAGAGACCCAGTACTTC.

This clone has only a few counts. The chain links TRBV9 to TRBJ2-3; 7 nucleotides line up with TRBD2. Germline V gene lookup returns CDR1 SGDLS and CDR2 YYNGEE. V gave up 0 bases and J gave up 4 bases; unmatched junction bases: 2. This CDR3 is 14 amino acids long. In DNA, the CDR3 is TGTGCCAGCAGCGTAGCGGGGGGAGCAGATACGCAGTATTTT. It is translated as CASSVAGGADTQYF.

The chain carries TRBV19 and TRBJ2-5, with D tentatively TRBD1 (5 bases). Trimming stripped 3 bases from V and 2 bases from J, with 10 bases between. The CDR3 loop spans 14 amino acids. Germline lookup yields CDR1 LNHDA and CDR2 SQIVND (reference sequence). CDR3 coding DNA: TGTGCCAGTAGTATGGGGCCAGCGCAAGAGACCCAGTACTTC. As protein: CASSMGPAQETQYF.

V and J are TRBV18 and TRBJ2-1, with TRBD2 matching 7 bases. Germline V gene lookup returns CDR1 KGHSH and CDR2 LQKENI. The CDR3 sequence is 15 residues long. With 4 bases clipped from V and 6 bases from J, the junction kept 9 bases outside the gene matches. The chain's CDR3 is CASSLAGVYGNEQFF. The DNA for the CDR3 is TGTGCCAGCTCACTTGCGGGAGTGTACGGCAATGAGCAGTTCTTC.

The chain combines TRBV7-2 with TRBJ2-7; 10 bases are shared with TRBD1. The V gene's germline CDR1 is SGHTA and CDR2 FQGNSA. The CDR3 extends over 15 amino acids. V shed 5 bases, J shed 7 bases, and the junction held 11 bases outside the gene matches. This chain's CDR3 is CASSRWGQGPYEQYF. The CDR3 DNA reads TGTGCCAGCAGCAGGTGGGGACAGGGGCCTTATGAGCAGTACTTC.

This chain uses TRBV11-2 with TRBJ1-2; no reliable D call. The CDR3 consists of 13 residues. Germline V gene sequence: CDR1 SGHAT, CDR2 FQNNGV. The ends were cut back, 1 base at V and 4 bases at J, with 7 bases in the middle. The CDR3 sequence: CASSLAQIYGYTF. The CDR3 DNA reads as TGTGCCAGCAGCTTAGCACAGATCTATGGCTACACCTTC.

This chain connects TRBV5-1 to TRBJ2-3, with 7 positions matching TRBD2. The length of the CDR3 is 17 residues. V shed 4 bases and J 1 base; nucleotides not matched to a gene: 12. Germline V gene sequence: CDR1 SGHRS, CDR2 YFSETQ. CDR3: CASSPSWGSGGTDTQYF. The CDR3 bases are TGCGCCAGCAGCCCATCATGGGGGAGCGGGGGCACAGATACGCAGTATTTT.

The CDR3 nucleotides are TGCGCCAGCTCCTCACAGGGTTCAGATACGCAGTATTTT. Its translation is CASSSQGSDTQYF. The chain couples TRBV5-1 to TRBJ2-3; D is possibly TRBD1 (6 bases). This CDR3 contains 13 residues. Per the germline V gene, CDR1 is SGHRS and CDR2 is YFSETQ. Trimming shortened V by 7 bases and J by 4 bases, and 13 bases separated the two germline ends.

The gene calls are TRBV5-1 and TRBJ2-2; 9 nucleotides align to TRBD1. The CDR3 is 18 residues long. Germline values: CDR1 SGHRS, CDR2 YFSETQ. With 0 bases clipped from V and 5 bases from J, the junction kept 11 bases outside the gene matches. CDR3 DNA: TGCGCCAGCAGCTTGGCCTCCTATCCCGGGACAGGGACCGGGGAGCTGTTTTTT. Its protein is CASSLASYPGTGTGELFF.

This chain links TRBV2 with TRBJ2-7, with 10 positions matching TRBD1. Germline V lookup: CDR1 SNHLY, CDR2 FYNNEI. Germline trimming cut 6 bases from V and 3 bases from J; bases unmatched to any gene: 5. There are 14 residues in the CDR3. CDR3 DNA: TGTGCCAGCAGCCGGGACAGGGGACACTACGAGCAGTACTTC. The encoded protein is CASSRDRGHYEQYF.

This clone was seen just once. The rearrangement joins TRBV7-2 to TRBJ2-1; 14 bases are shared with TRBD2. The CDR3 extends over 16 amino acids. After removal of 5 bases from V and 10 bases from J, the junction contained 10 bases not matched to a gene. Per germline, CDR1 SGHTA and CDR2 FQGNSA. The CDR3 bases are TGTGCCAGCAGCGGGACTAGCGGGAGAGGGGGTCGGGAGCAGTTCTTC. Translating gives CASSGTSGRGGREQFF. The full variable domain, rest sourced from reference TRBV7-2 and TRBJ2-1, is GAGVSQSPSNKVTEKGKDVELRCDPISGHTALYWYRQSLGQGLEFLIYFQGNSAPDKSGLPSDRFSAERTGGSVSTLTIQRTQQEDSAVYLCASSGTSGRGGREQFFGPGTRLTVL.

Written as DNA, the CDR3 is TGCAGCGTTGCACTAGCAGAAAGCTACGAGCAGTACTTC. Protein: CSVALAESYEQYF. The chain recombines TRBV29-1 with TRBJ2-7; the D gene is possibly TRBD2 (6 bases). Trimming shortened V by 4 bases and J by 3 bases, and 13 bases separated the two germline ends. Per the germline V gene, CDR1 is SQVTM and CDR2 is ANQGSEA. The CDR3 is made up of 13 amino acids.

The chain links TRBV6-2 or TRBV6-3 to TRBJ2-1; D remains unclear. The V gene's germline CDR1 is MNHEY and CDR2 SVGEGT. Between the trimmed V and J ends, which lost 0 bases and 6 bases, there was a span of 3 bases. The CDR3 covers 12 residues. The CDR3 reads CASSYSSNEQFF. The DNA of the CDR3 is TGTGCCAGCAGTTACTCGAGCAATGAGCAGTTCTTC.

This chain joins TRBV4-3 and TRBJ2-3; 7 bases are shared with TRBD2. Germline-derived CDR1 and CDR2 are LGHNA and YSLEER. This CDR3 is 17 amino acids long. The V gene end was trimmed by 0 bases and the J gene end by 2 bases; junction bases not matched to a gene: 8. CDR3 bases: TGCGCCAGCAGCCAAGATATAGGGGAGGGTGTCACAGATACGCAGTATTTT. Translating gives CASSQDIGEGVTDTQYF.

The V gene is TRBV5-1, the J gene TRBJ2-7, with 9 nucleotides matching TRBD1. The germline V gene encodes CDR1 SGHRS and CDR2 YFSETQ. CDR3 length equals 16 residues. V lost 3 bases and J lost 2; bases outside the gene matches: 9. CDR3 sequence (DNA): TGCGCCAGCAGCTCCCTTCCGGGACAGGGTACCTACGAGCAGTACTTC. It codes for CASSSLPGQGTYEQYF.

This chain uses TRBV5-6 with TRBJ2-5; TRBD2 is a possible D gene (5 bases). Germline V lookup: CDR1 SGHDT, CDR2 YYEEEE. CDR3 length equals 15 residues. Trimming removed 4 bases at V and 5 bases at J, with 18 bases between. CDR3 loop: CASSMRTPGGETQYF. Here the CDR3 DNA reads TGTGCCAGCAGCATGAGGACTCCGGGCGGGGAGACCCAGTACTTC.

The sample holds a few counts of this clone. The chain employs TRBV28 and TRBJ1-6; 7 bases fit TRBD1. In germline, CDR1 is MDHEN, CDR2 SYDVKM. V lost 5 bases to trimming and J lost 7 bases; unmatched junction nucleotides: 11. The CDR3 sequence is 16 residues long. CDR3 region: CASSVQQGNGNSPLHF. CDR3 bases: TGTGCCAGCAGTGTACAACAGGGGAATGGGAATTCACCCCTCCACTTT.

The V call is TRBV19, the J call TRBJ1-5; 9 bases are a match to TRBD1. After removal of 6 bases from V and 0 bases from J, the junction contained 6 bases not matched to a gene. Germline V gene lookup returns CDR1 LNHDA and CDR2 SQIVND (reference sequence). The CDR3 contains 16 residues. The DNA of the CDR3 is TGTGCCAGTAGCAGCCGGGACAGGGATAGCAATCAGCCCCAGCATTTT. Its translation is CASSSRDRDSNQPQHF.

This chain connects TRBV18 to TRBJ2-7; 9 nucleotides line up with TRBD1. The CDR3 sequence is 17 residues long. V gave up 4 bases and J gave up 0 bases; unmatched junction bases: 10. Germline V gives CDR1 KGHSH, CDR2 LQKENI. The CDR3 loop reads CASSQGQGLSTSYEQYF. DNA for the CDR3: TGTGCCAGCTCACAAGGACAGGGGCTATCAACCTCCTACGAGCAGTACTTC.

V and J are TRBV5-6 and TRBJ2-7, with 9 bases matching TRBD1. CDR3 length: 16 residues. The V gene end was trimmed by 4 bases and the J gene end by 4 bases; junction bases not matched to a gene: 12. CDR1 and CDR2 from the germline V gene are SGHDT and YYEEEE. DNA for the CDR3: TGTGCCAGCAGCCTAACCCCAACAGGGGGCGTTTACGAGCAGTACTTC. Its translation: CASSLTPTGGVYEQYF.

This sequence joins TRBV12-5 and TRBJ2-1, with TRBD2 identical over 11 bases. CDR1 LGHNT and CDR2 FRNRAP come from the germline V gene. J was trimmed by 9 bases and V by 1 base; bases with no gene match: 5. CDR3 length equals 15 residues. The DNA of the CDR3 is TGTGCTAGTGGTTTGGGTAGCGGGAGGGCCGGTGAGCAGTTCTTC. Translated, it gives CASGLGSGRAGEQFF.

The V call is TRBV19, the J call TRBJ1-5; 8 bases are shared with TRBD1. The CDR3 has 16 amino acids. J gave up 2 bases and V 5 bases, and 8 bases lay outside the gene matches. Germline CDR1 is LNHDA and CDR2 is SQIVND (reference sequence). The CDR3 nucleotides are TGTGCCAGTAGTTCAAATCAGGGGGCGCGCAATCAGCCCCAGCATTTT. Its protein is CASSSNQGARNQPQHF. Full variable domain (missing parts from reference TRBV19 and TRBJ1-5): DGGITQSPKYLFRKEGQNVTLSCEQNLNHDAMYWYRQDPGQGLRLIYYSQIVNDFQKGDIAEGYSVSREKKESFPLTVTSAQKNPTAFYLCASSSNQGARNQPQHFGDGTRLSIL.

This chain uses TRBV11-2 with TRBJ1-6, with no clear D. The V end was cut by 5 bases, the J end by 6 bases, with 14 bases between. This CDR3 is 15 amino acids long. CDR1 and CDR2 from the germline V gene are SGHAT and FQNNGV. CDR3 sequence reads: CASSLNGEGNSPLHF. The CDR3 DNA sequence: TGTGCCAGCAGCCTCAACGGGGAGGGTAATTCACCCCTCCACTTT.

This sequence joins TRBV7-8 and TRBJ2-7; 9 positions match TRBD1. In germline, CDR1 is SGHVS, CDR2 FQNEAQ. Trimming at V came to 4 bases and at J to 2 bases, leaving 6 bases not matched to a gene. This CDR3 comprises 15 residues. The CDR3 sequence is CASSSRDRVTYEQYF. The CDR3 nucleotides are TGTGCCAGCAGCTCAAGGGACAGGGTGACCTACGAGCAGTACTTC.

The V gene is TRBV7-2, the J gene TRBJ2-1; 11 nucleotides match TRBD2. The germline CDR1 and CDR2 sequences are SGHTA and FQGNSA. J gave up 3 bases and V 4 bases, and 5 bases lay outside the gene matches. The CDR3 spans 16 residues. CDR3 coding DNA: TGTGCCAGCAGCTCCCACCTAGCGGGGGGCTACAATGAGCAGTTCTTC. It yields the protein CASSSHLAGGYNEQFF.

CDR3 DNA sequence: TGCGCCAGCAGCTTGGCCCCCAGCGGGAACAATGAGCAGTTCTTC. It codes for CASSLAPSGNNEQFF. The chain carries TRBV5-1 and TRBJ2-1, with 7 nucleotides matching TRBD2. Trimming cost V 0 bases and J 5 bases; bases outside gene matches: 5. This CDR3 is 15 amino acids long. CDR1 and CDR2 from the germline V gene are SGHRS and YFSETQ.

The chain recombines TRBV5-6 with TRBJ2-1; D possibly corresponds to TRBD2 (6 bases). CDR1 and CDR2 from the germline V gene are SGHDT and YYEEEE. V lost 7 bases, J lost 7 bases, and 21 bases lay in between. The CDR3 length is 15 residues. The CDR3 nucleotides read TGTGCCAGCCAGCCGATCATTACGGGAGCAAATGAGCAGTTCTTC. Protein sequence: CASQPIITGANEQFF.

This clone has more than one count but fewer than ten. The chain recombines TRBV14 with TRBJ2-7; 11 bases are shared with TRBD2. This CDR3 has 15 amino acids. V trimming: 4 bases; J trimming: 1 base; junction bases outside the gene matches: 3. Germline CDR1 reads SGHDN; CDR2 reads FVKESK. CDR3 nucleotide sequence: TGTGCCAGCAGCCGGGCTAGCGGGAGGTCCTACGAGCAGTACTTC. It yields the protein CASSRASGRSYEQYF.

As concerns this clone: At one end, the junction sequence differs from germline, possibly due to a read error. The chain is built from TRBV7-6 and TRBJ2-7; D is ambiguous. Germline loops: CDR1 SGHVS, CDR2 FNYEAQ. This CDR3 is built from 15 residues. CDR3 in DNA: TGTGCCAGCAGCTTAGGTCCGAGCTCCTCCAACGAGCAGTACTTC. The encoded protein is CASSLGPSSSNEQYF.

This clone was observed once. This chain links TRBV19 with TRBJ2-7; 10 bases agree with TRBD1. From germline, CDR1 is LNHDA and CDR2 SQIVND (reference sequence). Unmatched junction bases numbered 7, after V lost 4 bases and J lost 1 base. This CDR3 spans 16 amino acids. CDR3 residues: CASSRTGTGVSYEQYF. The DNA of the CDR3 is TGTGCCAGTAGTAGAACCGGGACAGGGGTTTCCTACGAGCAGTACTTC.

The chain has TRBV19 and TRBJ2-1; no clear D gene. Trimming took 3 bases from V and 3 from J, leaving 21 bases between them. The V gene's germline CDR1 is LNHDA and CDR2 SQIVND (reference sequence). CDR3 size: 18 residues. Written as DNA, the CDR3 is TGTGCCAGTAGTATGTCGTCCGGCGGTCCCTACCTCTACAATGAGCAGTTCTTC. This sequence encodes CASSMSSGGPYLYNEQFF.

The V and J genes are TRBV6-2 or TRBV6-3 and TRBJ2-5, with 10 bases identical to TRBD1. The CDR3 sequence is 16 residues long. CDR1 is MNHEY and CDR2 is SVGEGT in the germline V gene. Germline trimming cut 1 base from V and 5 bases from J; bases unmatched to any gene: 7. In nucleotides, the CDR3 is TGTGCCAGCAGTTACTGGTCGACAGGGGGCGCGGAGACCCAGTACTTC. This translates into CASSYWSTGGAETQYF.